This T cell receptor beta chain was documented in a study of T cell clones after liver transplantation. General study findings and limits: Low donor cell numbers restricted donor-reactive repertoire measurement in a couple of subjects.

As to this clone: Its antigen is not known.

Assay used: immunoSEQ multiplex PCR; TCRdb lists only in-frame clones, some missing. The profile covers more than 20,000 clones, with about four fifths appearing a single time and 30% to 45% taken by the ten largest. The V gene lost 2 bases and the J gene lost 5 bases, with 8 bases spanning the gap. This CDR3 is built from 13 residues. Germline CDR1 MDHEN, CDR2 SYDVKM. The source was CD8+ T cells from blood, collected around 54 months after liver transplant. The receptor comes from a human patient who received a liver transplant. Some T cells may have originated in the graft donor. The rearrangement joins TRBV28 to TRBJ2-3; D unclear. CDR3 region: CASSLSVGDTQYF. In DNA form, the CDR3 reads TGTGCCAGCAGTTTAAGTGTCGGAGATACGCAGTATTTT.